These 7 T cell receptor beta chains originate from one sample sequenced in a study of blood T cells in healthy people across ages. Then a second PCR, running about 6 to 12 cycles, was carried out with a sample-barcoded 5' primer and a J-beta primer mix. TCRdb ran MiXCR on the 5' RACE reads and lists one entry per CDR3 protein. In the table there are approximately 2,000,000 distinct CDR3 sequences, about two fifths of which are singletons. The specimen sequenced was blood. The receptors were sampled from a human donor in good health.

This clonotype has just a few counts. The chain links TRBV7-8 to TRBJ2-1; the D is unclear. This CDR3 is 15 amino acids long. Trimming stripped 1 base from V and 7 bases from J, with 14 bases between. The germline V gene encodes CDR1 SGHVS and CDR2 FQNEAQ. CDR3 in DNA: TGTGCCAGCAGCTTAGTTCTAGGCCTCTGGAATGAGCAGTTCTTC. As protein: CASSLVLGLWNEQFF.

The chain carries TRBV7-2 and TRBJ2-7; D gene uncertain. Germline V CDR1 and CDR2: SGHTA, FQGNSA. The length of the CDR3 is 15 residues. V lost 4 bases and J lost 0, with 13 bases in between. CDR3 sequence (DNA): TGTGCCAGCAGCTGCGATAGAGGATACTCCTACGAGCAGTACTTC. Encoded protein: CASSCDRGYSYEQYF.

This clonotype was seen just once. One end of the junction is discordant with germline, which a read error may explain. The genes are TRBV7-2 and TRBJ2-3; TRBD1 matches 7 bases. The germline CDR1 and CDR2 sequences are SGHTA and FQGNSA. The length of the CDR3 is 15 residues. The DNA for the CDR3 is TGTGCCCGCAGCCTAAGACAGGGAAGGGGGGATACGCAGTATTTT. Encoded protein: CARSLRQGRGDTQYF.

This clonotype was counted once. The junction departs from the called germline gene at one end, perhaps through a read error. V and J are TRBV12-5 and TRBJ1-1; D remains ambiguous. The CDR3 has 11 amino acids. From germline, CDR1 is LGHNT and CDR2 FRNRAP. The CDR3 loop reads CASGFLSEAFF. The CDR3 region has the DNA TGCGCTAGTGGTTTTCTTTCTGAAGCTTTCTTT. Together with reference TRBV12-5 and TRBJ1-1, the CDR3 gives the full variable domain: DARVTQTPRHKVTEMGQEVTMRCQPILGHNTVFWYRQTMMQGLELLAYFRNRAPLDDSGMPKDRFSAEMPDATLATLKIQPSEPRDSAVYFCASGFLSEAFFGQGTRLTVV.

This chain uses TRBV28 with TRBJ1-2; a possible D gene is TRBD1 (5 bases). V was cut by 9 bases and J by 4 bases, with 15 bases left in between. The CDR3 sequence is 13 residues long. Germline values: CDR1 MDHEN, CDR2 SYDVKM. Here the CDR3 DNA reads TGTGCCAGTGGGGGGTATGAACCCTATGGCTACACCTTC. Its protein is CASGGYEPYGYTF.

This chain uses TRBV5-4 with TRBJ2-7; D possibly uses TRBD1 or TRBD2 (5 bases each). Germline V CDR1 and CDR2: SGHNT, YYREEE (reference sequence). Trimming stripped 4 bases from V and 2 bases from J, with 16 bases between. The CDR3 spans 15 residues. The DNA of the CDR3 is TGTGCCAGCAGCACCGTAGAGGGGCAAACCTACGAGCAGTACTTC. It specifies CASSTVEGQTYEQYF. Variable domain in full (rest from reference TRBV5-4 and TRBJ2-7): ETGVTQSPTHLIKTRGQQVTLRCSSQSGHNTVSWYQQALGQGPQFIFQYYREEENGRGNFPPRFSGLQFPNYSSELNVNALELDDSALYLCASSTVEGQTYEQYFGPGTRLTVT.

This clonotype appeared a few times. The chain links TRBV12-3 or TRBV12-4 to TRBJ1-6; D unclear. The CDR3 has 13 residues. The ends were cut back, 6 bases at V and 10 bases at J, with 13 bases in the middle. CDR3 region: CASSVGGKSPLHF. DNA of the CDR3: TGTGCCAGCAGCGTTGGAGGAAAATCACCCCTCCACTTT.